The present T cell receptor beta chain was sequenced within a study of blood T cell repertoires in COVID-19. At the level of the study: Samples of COVID-19 (acute and convalescent) were obtained from the United States, Italy and Spain.

Original handling: Amplification from reference gene primers served as the basis for estimated nucleated cell counts. Sequencing was performed with immunoSEQ multiplex PCR; in TCRdb, only in-frame clones are kept and a portion is missing. V and J calls and clone size are as listed in that table; D and trimming were resolved from the DNA. The table shows about 130,000 clones, with roughly four fifths occurring only once. This clonotype originated in a human donor in a cohort sampled during active COVID-19. The sample was peripheral blood.

This chain's CDR3 is CASTRPGGAGGNYTF. CDR3 in DNA: TGTGCCAGCACCCGGCCCGGGGGGGCAGGGGGTAACTACACCTTC. V gene TRBV4-2 combines with J gene TRBJ1-2; 7 nucleotides agree with TRBD1. The CDR3 is 15 amino acids. Looked up from germline, CDR1 is LGHNA and CDR2 is YNFKEQ. The V and J ends lost 7 bases and 10 bases, in that order; junction bases with no gene match: 18.